Presented here are 30 T cell receptor beta chains from one specimen sequenced in a study of early T cells in non-severe SARS-CoV-2 infection. TCRdb reprocessed the 5' RACE reads via MiXCR and lists one record per CDR3 protein. Of about 28,000 distinct CDR3 sequences listed, 3.5% to 5.5% are singletons. This sample comprised whole blood, obtained at baseline. The receptor source for this set is an adult who was a healthcare worker with PCR-confirmed SARS-CoV-2 infection or an uninfected control (not recorded which).

This clonotype came up a few times. The chain has TRBV6-2 or TRBV6-3 and TRBJ2-6; 10 bases match TRBD1. Germline V gives CDR1 MNHEY, CDR2 SVGEGT. The CDR3 is 17 amino acids. Trimming took 6 bases from V and 4 from J; bases not matched to a gene: 9. The CDR3 region has the DNA TGTGCCAGCAGCACCGGGACAGGGGTAGCCGGGGCCAACGTCCTGACTTTC. It encodes CASSTGTGVAGANVLTF.

This clonotype occurred many times. This sequence joins TRBV10-3 and TRBJ1-2; TRBD1 matches at 7 bases. Trimming at V came to 4 bases and at J to 13 bases, leaving 15 bases not matched to a gene. CDR3 length: 14 amino acids. Per the germline V gene, CDR1 is ENHRY and CDR2 is SYGVKD. CDR3 sequence (DNA): TGTGCCATCAGTGGACGCGACAGGGCCATACGCCCCACCTTC. Translation gives CAISGRDRAIRPTF.

This clonotype occurred many times. The V gene is TRBV2, the J gene TRBJ2-7; 9 nucleotides agree with TRBD1. The trim removed 8 bases at V and 7 bases at J, leaving 6 bases unmatched. CDR3 length: 12 residues. The germline V gene has CDR1 SNHLY and CDR2 FYNNEI. CDR3 protein: CASPGQGGEQYF. The CDR3 DNA sequence: TGTGCCAGCCCGGGACAGGGTGGAGAGCAGTACTTC.

This clonotype came up many times. This rearrangement joins TRBV11-1 to TRBJ2-7; 9 bases line up with TRBD1. Trimming took 5 bases from V and 2 from J; bases not matched to a gene: 7. Germline V lookup: CDR1 SGHAT, CDR2 FQDESV (reference sequence). The CDR3 has 15 residues. The CDR3 protein is CASSRGQGGPYEQYF. The CDR3 DNA follows: TGTGCCAGCAGCCGGGGACAGGGTGGGCCCTACGAGCAGTACTTC.

This clonotype was seen ten or more times. The V call is TRBV29-1, the J call TRBJ1-1; TRBD1 aligns across 10 bases. From germline, CDR1 is SQVTM and CDR2 ANQGSEA. The V gene end was trimmed by 5 bases and the J gene end by 4 bases; junction bases not matched to a gene: 4. This CDR3 has 13 residues. The CDR3 region has the DNA TGCAGCGTTCGCTGGACAGGGGGCACTGAAGCTTTCTTT. This sequence encodes CSVRWTGGTEAFF.

This clonotype came up many times. J is TRBJ2-1 and V is TRBV5-1, with D unclear. The CDR3 is 14 residues long. Germline assignment: CDR1 SGHRS and CDR2 YFSETQ. Between the trimmed V and J ends, which lost 4 bases and 8 bases, there was a span of 16 bases. The CDR3 protein is CASSAPMSTDEQFF. In DNA, the CDR3 is TGCGCCAGCAGCGCCCCGATGTCGACGGATGAGCAGTTCTTC.

The V call is TRBV3-1, the J call TRBJ1-2; D remains ambiguous. This CDR3 is built from 14 residues. CDR1 LGHDT and CDR2 YNNKEL come from the germline V gene (reference sequence). Trimming shortened V by 4 bases and J by 2 bases, and 11 bases separated the two germline ends. CDR3: CASSPPLANYGYTF. The DNA of the CDR3 is TGTGCCAGCAGCCCTCCGCTGGCAAACTATGGCTACACCTTC.

Details on this clonotype: A clone one base away is much larger, so this may be a read error. This chain connects TRBV29-1 to TRBJ2-7; 11 bases fit TRBD2. Germline values: CDR1 SQVTM, CDR2 ANQGSEA. The CDR3 runs 14 residues. Written as DNA, the CDR3 is TGCAGCGTGCTCACTAGCGGGGGATCCTGCGAGCAGTACTTC. Residues: CSVLTSGGSCEQYF.

In DNA, the CDR3 is TGTGCCAGCTCACCATTACAGACAGAGAGTAACACTGAAGCTTTCTTT. Protein sequence: CASSPLQTESNTEAFF. The chain is built from TRBV18 and TRBJ1-1; a possible D gene is TRBD1 (5 bases). V was pared by 2 bases and J by 2 bases, with 15 bases between. There are 16 residues in the CDR3. The germline CDR1 and CDR2 sequences are KGHSH and LQKENI. Full variable domain (rest looked up from reference TRBV18 and TRBJ1-1): NAGVMQNPRHLVRRRGQEARLRCSPMKGHSHVYWYRQLPEEGLKFMVYLQKENIIDESGMPKERFSAEFPKEGPSILRIQQVVRGDSAAYFCASSPLQTESNTEAFFGQGTRLTVV.

This clonotype has a handful of counts. The V gene is TRBV28, the J gene TRBJ2-7, with D perhaps given as TRBD1 or TRBD2 (6 bases each). CDR1 MDHEN and CDR2 SYDVKM come from the germline V gene. Trimming shortened V by 7 bases and J by 5 bases, and 15 bases separated the two germline ends. The CDR3 is made up of 13 amino acids. CDR3 coding DNA: TGTGCCAGCACCCTAGGGGGGAAGGACGAGCAGTACTTC. Amino acid sequence: CASTLGGKDEQYF.

The CDR3 loop is CASSPGTGLYTQYF. The CDR3 DNA follows: TGTGCCAGCAGTCCCGGGACAGGGCTTTATACGCAGTATTTT. The chain links TRBV7-2 to TRBJ2-3; TRBD1 agrees at 9 bases. The V gene end was trimmed by 6 bases and the J gene end by 7 bases; junction bases not matched to a gene: 8. The CDR3 runs to 14 residues. Per germline, CDR1 SGHTA and CDR2 FQGNSA.

The sample holds many counts of this clonotype. The CDR3 reads CASRPSGANVLTF. In DNA, the CDR3 is TGTGCCAGCAGACCTTCTGGGGCCAACGTCCTGACTTTC. V is TRBV12-3 or TRBV12-4 and J is TRBJ2-6; D call uncertain. Trimming shortened V by 6 bases and J by 1 base, and 4 bases separated the two germline ends. CDR3 size: 13 residues.

Many counts were recorded for this clonotype. V gene TRBV21-1 combines with J gene TRBJ2-7; the D call of TRBD1 is as the table states it, not checked on the DNA. TRBV21-1 is a documented pseudogene. The CDR3 has 12 amino acids. CDR3 DNA sequence: TGTGCCAGGATCCGGGGGTATCCCGAGCAGTACTTC. Its protein is CARIRGYPEQYF.

About this clonotype: This clone may be a read error of a much larger clone one base away. This chain links TRBV12-3 or TRBV12-4 with TRBJ2-7; D gene ambiguous. The CDR3 sequence is 16 residues long. CDR3 protein: CASSLRLGKQGYEQCF. For the CDR3, the DNA is TGTGCCAGCAGTTTACGCTTGGGGAAACAAGGCTACGAGCAGTGCTTC.

By proportion, this clonotype is medium-sized. The chain recombines TRBV4-3 with TRBJ2-2; 8 positions match TRBD1. From germline, CDR1 is LGHNA and CDR2 YSLEER. The CDR3 covers 17 residues. V lost 0 bases to trimming and J lost 2 bases; unmatched junction nucleotides: 5. CDR3 loop: CASSQDPQGANTGELFF. The CDR3 DNA reads as TGCGCCAGCAGCCAAGATCCCCAGGGGGCTAACACCGGGGAGCTGTTTTTT.

This clonotype was observed at least ten times. The V gene is TRBV5-5, the J gene TRBJ2-7; D is ambiguous. The CDR3 is 14 amino acids. Trimming pared 7 bases from V and 0 bases from J, leaving 14 bases between. Germline CDR1 SGHKS, CDR2 YYEKEE (reference sequence). CDR3 coding DNA: TGTGCCAGCCTCTCAGAGGTCAGCTCCTACGAGCAGTACTTC. It translates to CASLSEVSSYEQYF.

In this sample, this clonotype turned up a few times. V usage is TRBV6-2 or TRBV6-3 and J usage is TRBJ2-6, with D hard to call. V dropped 6 bases and J dropped 2 bases, with 20 bases sitting between them. The CDR3 consists of 18 residues. Germline lookup yields CDR1 MNHEY and CDR2 SVGEGT. The CDR3 sequence: CASSQRPPSTAGANVLTF. CDR3 nucleotides: TGTGCCAGCAGCCAACGCCCGCCGAGTACGGCTGGGGCCAACGTCCTGACTTTC.

This clonotype was detected ten times or more. This rearrangement joins TRBV24-1 to TRBJ2-2; D might be TRBD1 or TRBD2, each matching 5 bases. With 3 bases removed from V and 8 bases from J, the gap between germline ends came to 18 bases. Germline lookup yields CDR1 KGHDR and CDR2 SFDVKD. This CDR3 region has 16 residues. In nucleotides, the CDR3 is TGTGCCACCAGTGATATCGGGACCCCTCAGTGGGGGGAGCTGTTTTTT. It codes for CATSDIGTPQWGELFF.

In its sample, this clonotype was seen many times. The chain has TRBV18 and TRBJ2-5; either TRBD1 or TRBD2 may fit D (5 bases each). Germline V CDR1 and CDR2: KGHSH, LQKENI. Trimming took off 4 bases at V and 1 base at J, with 7 bases between the two ends. The CDR3 is 13 amino acids. Here the CDR3 DNA reads TGTGCCAGCTCACAGGGGACCCAAGAGACCCAGTACTTC. Amino acids: CASSQGTQETQYF.

This clonotype came up many times. V and J are TRBV6-2 or TRBV6-3 and TRBJ1-1; D perhaps matches TRBD1 (5 bases). CDR3 length: 12 residues. The germline gives CDR1 MNHEY, CDR2 SVGEGT. V lost 7 bases to trimming and J lost 7 bases, with 13 bases between them. The CDR3 DNA reads TGTGCCAGCATGAACAGGTTTGTTGAAGCTTTCTTT. Protein product: CASMNRFVEAFF.

The CDR3 DNA reads as TGTGCCAGCAAGAGCGGGGGGTCGATTGGTGCGCAGTATTTT. Translation gives CASKSGGSIGAQYF. The chain couples TRBV2 to TRBJ2-3, with 9 bases that match TRBD2. There are 14 residues in the CDR3. Germline assignment: CDR1 SNHLY and CDR2 FYNNEI. Germline trimming cut 7 bases from V and 10 bases from J; bases unmatched to any gene: 12.

The sample holds many counts of this clonotype. The J gene is TRBJ2-5, the V gene TRBV7-2; 13 bases match TRBD2. J lost 4 bases, V lost 4 bases, and 3 bases had no gene match. The germline gives CDR1 SGHTA, CDR2 FQGNSA. The CDR3 spans 15 residues. CDR3 loop: CASSSLAGGRETQYF. CDR3 nucleotides: TGTGCCAGCAGCTCACTAGCGGGGGGGCGAGAGACCCAGTACTTC.

This clonotype was detected many times. The chain uses TRBV7-2 and TRBJ2-3; D is unclear. Germline CDR1 and CDR2: SGHTA and FQGNSA. V was cut by 5 bases and J by 6 bases, with 15 bases left in between. The CDR3 runs to 14 residues. CDR3 in DNA: TGTGCCAGCAGCCGAACCCACCGTACTGATACGCAGTATTTT. The encoded protein is CASSRTHRTDTQYF.

This clonotype occurred many times. The chain has TRBV19 and TRBJ2-3; 13 nucleotides agree with TRBD2. The germline CDR1 and CDR2 sequences are LNHDA and SQIVND (reference sequence). The CDR3 is 15 residues long. V was pared by 6 bases and J by 4 bases, with 4 bases of the junction left unmatched. The CDR3 nucleotides read TGTGCCAGTAGCCACGGACTAGCGGGAGCAGATACGCAGTATTTT. Translating it yields CASSHGLAGADTQYF.

This clonotype was detected many times. V usage is TRBV20-1 and J usage is TRBJ2-1, with TRBD1 identical over 9 bases. Germline V lookup: CDR1 DFQATT, CDR2 SNEGSKA (reference sequence). The V gene end was trimmed by 3 bases and the J gene end by 7 bases; junction bases not matched to a gene: 10. The CDR3 has 15 amino acids. CDR3 DNA: TGCAGTGCTAGTCTCGTAGGGGACAGGGCGAATGAGCAGTTCTTC. Amino acid sequence: CSASLVGDRANEQFF.

This clonotype was counted ten times or more. This chain connects TRBV27 to TRBJ2-5; TRBD2 matches 9 bases. The CDR3 has 17 residues. The germline V gene encodes CDR1 MNHEY and CDR2 SMNVEV (reference sequence). V trimming: 4 bases; J trimming: 4 bases; junction bases outside the gene matches: 13. CDR3 amino acids: CASSSTPLAGVPETQYF. CDR3 sequence (DNA): TGTGCCAGCAGTTCGACGCCGTTAGCGGGAGTACCAGAGACCCAGTACTTC.

This clonotype was observed many times. The chain recombines TRBV12-3 or TRBV12-4 with TRBJ2-7, with unresolved D. With 2 bases removed from V and 3 bases from J, the gap between germline ends came to 11 bases. This CDR3 spans 14 amino acids. The CDR3: CASSLLQNYYEQYF. In nucleotides, the CDR3 is TGTGCCAGCAGTTTACTTCAGAATTACTACGAGCAGTACTTC.

This sequence joins TRBV3-1 and TRBJ2-7, with D hard to call. Germline CDR1 reads LGHDT; CDR2 reads YNNKEL (reference sequence). This CDR3 contains 14 residues. Trimming pared 1 base from V and 2 bases from J, leaving 9 bases between. The CDR3 nucleotides are TGTGCCAGCAGCCAAGCCGTAAGCCCCTACGAGCAGTACTTC. Its translation: CASSQAVSPYEQYF.

The chain employs TRBV19 and TRBJ1-2; no reliable D call. Trimming took off 8 bases at V and 4 bases at J, with 14 bases between the two ends. Germline V gene data show CDR1 as LNHDA and CDR2 as SQIVND (reference sequence). The CDR3 sequence is 13 residues long. CDR3 in amino acids: CASEAMWGYGYTF. DNA for the CDR3: TGTGCCAGTGAGGCGATGTGGGGCTATGGCTACACCTTC.

This clonotype has ten or more counts. The chain employs TRBV9 and TRBJ1-6; D gene uncertain. The CDR3 consists of 14 residues. Deletions cut 0 bases from V and 7 bases from J, with 8 bases between. Germline V gene sequence: CDR1 SGDLS, CDR2 YYNGEE. CDR3 nucleotide sequence: TGTGCCAGCAGCGTAGCTCCAGAAAATTCACCCCTCCACTTT. This translates into CASSVAPENSPLHF.